Here is one T cell receptor (beta chain) with its context. This table comes from immunoSEQ multiplex PCR, and its TCRdb copy is limited to in-frame clones, with some not included. The table shows about 140,000 clones, with approximately 87% occurring only once. Deletions cut 4 bases from V and 8 bases from J, with 17 bases between. From germline, CDR1 is MNHEY and CDR2 SMNVEV (reference sequence). This CDR3 has 15 amino acids. The data are from a study of blood T cell repertoires in COVID-19. The TCR was taken from a woman aged 40 to 49 with acute or convalescent COVID-19. Sequenced input: peripheral blood. The chain combines TRBV27 with TRBJ1-4; D is unresolved. The CDR3 protein is CASSSLRLGEEKLFF. The CDR3 DNA is TGTGCCAGCAGTTCCTTACGGTTAGGAGAGGAAAAACTGTTTTTT.